The 24 T cell receptor beta chains given below trace back to one sample, sequenced in a study of cytomegalovirus exposure and HLA in healthy donors. PCR employed 60 Vbeta and 13 Jbeta primers. The data were produced by immunoSEQ multiplex PCR, yet TCRdb's version contains in-frame clones alone and is incomplete. Of 110,000 to 150,000 clones listed, over 60% are singletons. The sample taken for sequencing was PBMCs. These receptors all stem from a woman between 50 and 59 years old in good health and CMV-seronegative.

The chain recombines TRBV28 with TRBJ1-2, with no clear D. Germline V gene data show CDR1 as MDHEN and CDR2 as SYDVKM. V lost 6 bases and J lost 3, with 17 bases in between. The CDR3 extends over 15 amino acids. DNA for the CDR3: TGTGCCAGCAGCCCCCTTCGCGAAATTGACTATGGCTACACCTTC. This translates into CASSPLREIDYGYTF.

This clone was detected once. The chain joins TRBV30 to TRBJ2-2; D possibly corresponds to TRBD2 (5 bases). The length of the CDR3 is 14 residues. V was trimmed by 3 bases and J by 6 bases, leaving 14 bases between them. Per the germline V gene, CDR1 is GTSNPN and CDR2 is SVGIG (reference sequence). CDR3 loop: CAWSARSDPGELFF. CDR3 nucleotides: TGTGCCTGGAGCGCCCGTAGCGACCCCGGGGAGCTGTTTTTT. The full variable domain, its missing parts supplied by reference TRBV30 and TRBJ2-2, is SQTIHQWPATLVQPVGSPLSLECTVEGTSNPNLYWYRQAAGRGLQLLFYSVGIGQISSEVPQNLSASRPQDRQFILSSKKLLLSDSGFYLCAWSARSDPGELFFGEGSRLTVL.

The rearrangement uses TRBV19 and TRBJ1-3, with D unclear. Trimming took off 8 bases at V and 4 bases at J, with 9 bases between the two ends. From germline, CDR1 is LNHDA and CDR2 SQIVND (reference sequence). CDR3 length equals 12 residues. CDR3 protein: CASRSPGNTIYF. CDR3 DNA sequence: TGTGCCAGTCGCAGTCCCGGAAACACCATATATTTT.

The chain is built from TRBV5-1 and TRBJ2-3, with 12 bases lining up with TRBD2. Germline V gives CDR1 SGHRS, CDR2 YFSETQ. This CDR3 has 18 amino acids. Losses at the gene ends were 2 bases for V and 2 bases for J; bases not matched to a gene: 9. The DNA of the CDR3 is TGCGCCAGCAGCTTTAATCGGACTAGCGGGGCACTCACAGATACGCAGTATTTT. Translated, it gives CASSFNRTSGALTDTQYF.

The rearrangement joins TRBV2 to TRBJ2-3; 13 nucleotides match TRBD2. V was pared by 5 bases and J by 0 bases, with 5 bases of the junction left unmatched. There are 17 residues in the CDR3. CDR1 is SNHLY and CDR2 is FYNNEI in the germline V gene. CDR3 region: CASSSGLAGASTDTQYF. As DNA, the CDR3 is TGTGCCAGCAGTTCCGGACTAGCGGGGGCTAGCACAGATACGCAGTATTTT.

The J gene is TRBJ2-3, the V gene TRBV20-1; 8 bases align to TRBD1. V dropped 4 bases and J dropped 9; count of bases not matched to a gene: 3. The length of the CDR3 is 11 residues. Germline CDR1 reads DFQATT; CDR2 reads SNEGSKA (reference sequence). In nucleotides, the CDR3 is TGCAGTGCTATCCGGGACAGGACGCAGTATTTT. Translated, it gives CSAIRDRTQYF.

This rearrangement joins TRBV4-1 to TRBJ2-3; D is possibly TRBD2 (5 bases). The CDR3 is 15 residues long. Germline values: CDR1 MGHRA, CDR2 YSYEKL. The germline V and J ends were trimmed by 5 bases and 2 bases, with 14 bases remaining between them. CDR3 bases: TGCGCCAGCAGCTCGGGGTACGCCCCCACAGATACGCAGTATTTT. Translating gives CASSSGYAPTDTQYF.

The chain recombines TRBV30 with TRBJ1-2; 9 bases align to TRBD1. CDR3 length equals 14 residues. With V trimmed by 0 bases and J by 9 bases, 8 bases remained unmatched. Germline CDR1 reads GTSNPN; CDR2 reads SVGIG (reference sequence). The CDR3 loop is CAWSVSGTGNRYTF. The CDR3 nucleotides are TGTGCCTGGAGTGTCTCCGGGACAGGGAACCGCTACACCTTC.

This chain uses TRBV5-5 with TRBJ2-6, with D tentatively TRBD2 (5 bases). The germline V gene encodes CDR1 SGHKS and CDR2 YYEKEE (reference sequence). The CDR3 runs to 15 residues. Trimming pared 4 bases from V and 2 bases from J, leaving 10 bases between. The CDR3 bases are TGTGCCAGCAGCCCGGTCGGGACTGGGGCCAACGTCCTGACTTTC. Translating it yields CASSPVGTGANVLTF.

This chain uses TRBV5-1 with TRBJ1-2, with 11 bases fitting TRBD1. CDR3 length: 14 residues. Germline loops: CDR1 SGHRS, CDR2 YFSETQ. Trimming at V came to 3 bases and at J to 4 bases, leaving 2 bases not matched to a gene. The CDR3 spells CASSSGTGGYGYTF. The CDR3 region has the DNA TGCGCCAGCAGCTCGGGGACAGGGGGCTATGGCTACACCTTC.

V gene TRBV19 combines with J gene TRBJ1-2; perhaps TRBD1 as D (6 bases). The CDR3 is 12 residues long. Germline assignment: CDR1 LNHDA and CDR2 SQIVND (reference sequence). V lost 9 bases, J lost 5 bases, and 13 bases lay in between. In DNA form, the CDR3 reads TGTGCCAGCCACTCAGGGGAGTATGGCTACACCTTC. This sequence encodes CASHSGEYGYTF.

The chain has TRBV5-4 and TRBJ2-5, with D possibly TRBD2 on 6 matching bases. The CDR3 covers 14 residues. Germline CDR1 and CDR2: SGHNT and YYREEE (reference sequence). Trimming pared 4 bases from V and 2 bases from J, leaving 12 bases between. CDR3 nucleotide sequence: TGTGCCAGCAGCGGCGCCGGGACTCAAGAGACCCAGTACTTC. Translating gives CASSGAGTQETQYF.

The gene calls are TRBV7-2 and TRBJ1-6, with D uncertain. Germline values: CDR1 SGHTA, CDR2 FQGNSA. V shed 1 base and J shed 9 bases, with 7 bases lying between them. The CDR3 length is 13 residues. The CDR3 sequence is CASSLGSGSPLHF. The CDR3 DNA reads TGTGCCAGCAGCTTAGGTAGCGGTTCACCCCTCCACTTT.

The chain links TRBV19 to TRBJ2-2; D is undetermined. This CDR3 comprises 14 residues. Trimming cost V 8 bases and J 3 bases, with 13 bases left between them. Looked up from germline, CDR1 is LNHDA and CDR2 is SQIVND (reference sequence). The CDR3 DNA sequence: TGTGCCAGTGGCCACGGCGGAGACACCGGGGAGCTGTTTTTT. As protein: CASGHGGDTGELFF. The variable domain in full, completed from reference TRBV19 and TRBJ2-2, reads DGGITQSPKYLFRKEGQNVTLSCEQNLNHDAMYWYRQDPGQGLRLIYYSQIVNDFQKGDIAEGYSVSREKKESFPLTVTSAQKNPTAFYLCASGHGGDTGELFFGEGSRLTVL.

The V gene is TRBV7-2, the J gene TRBJ1-1, with 11 positions matching TRBD1. Germline V CDR1 and CDR2: SGHTA, FQGNSA. The trim removed 3 bases at V and 4 bases at J, leaving 4 bases unmatched. CDR3 length: 15 amino acids. For the CDR3, the DNA is TGTGCCAGCAGCTTGACCGGGACAGGGGGCACTGAAGCTTTCTTT. Protein: CASSLTGTGGTEAFF. The complete variable domain, with remaining parts taken from reference TRBV7-2 and TRBJ1-1, reads GAGVSQSPSNKVTEKGKDVELRCDPISGHTALYWYRQSLGQGLEFLIYFQGNSAPDKSGLPSDRFSAERTGGSVSTLTIQRTQQEDSAVYLCASSLTGTGGTEAFFGQGTRLTVV.

This chain connects TRBV7-9 to TRBJ1-1; 7 bases agree with TRBD1. Germline V CDR1 and CDR2: SEHNR, FQNEAQ (reference sequence). This CDR3 spans 14 amino acids. J lost 7 bases, V lost 5 bases, and 10 bases had no gene match. The CDR3 protein is CASSTGIRDSEAFF. The CDR3 DNA reads TGTGCCAGCAGCACGGGTATCCGGGACAGTGAAGCTTTCTTT.

V usage is TRBV4-2 and J usage is TRBJ1-2, with 9 bases fitting TRBD1. The CDR3 is 15 amino acids. V trimming: 1 base; J trimming: 3 bases; junction bases outside the gene matches: 3. Germline lookup yields CDR1 LGHNA and CDR2 YNFKEQ. DNA for the CDR3: TGTGCCAGCAGCCAAGCCGGACAGGGGCACTATGGCTACACCTTC. Translating gives CASSQAGQGHYGYTF.

The chain has TRBV7-2 and TRBJ2-6, with no clear D. The CDR3 is 15 amino acids. Germline lookup yields CDR1 SGHTA and CDR2 FQGNSA. V was trimmed by 3 bases and J by 0 bases, leaving 6 bases between them. CDR3 sequence (DNA): TGTGCCAGCAGCTTTACACGCTCTGGGGCCAACGTCCTGACTTTC. Its translation: CASSFTRSGANVLTF.

CDR3 in DNA: TGTGCCAGCTCACCCGGAGGGGGGGAATATGGCTACACCTTC. This encodes CASSPGGGEYGYTF. The chain carries TRBV18 and TRBJ1-2; the D gene is possibly TRBD1 (6 bases). From germline, CDR1 is KGHSH and CDR2 LQKENI. Between the trimmed V and J ends, which lost 3 bases and 5 bases, there was a span of 13 bases. This CDR3 is 14 amino acids long.

J is TRBJ1-6 and V is TRBV27; 7 nucleotides align to TRBD1. CDR3 size: 15 residues. After removal of 6 bases from V and 6 bases from J, the junction contained 8 bases not matched to a gene. CDR1 MNHEY and CDR2 SMNVEV come from the germline V gene (reference sequence). The DNA for the CDR3 is TGTGCCAGCAGGCAACCGGGACAGTCTAATTCACCCCTCCACTTT. This translates into CASRQPGQSNSPLHF.

The rearrangement links TRBV5-5 to TRBJ2-7; 8 bases agree with TRBD1. The germline CDR1 and CDR2 sequences are SGHKS and YYEKEE (reference sequence). J gave up 3 bases and V 0 bases, and 5 bases lay outside the gene matches. The CDR3 totals 15 residues. CDR3 protein: CASSLESGGSYEQYF. In nucleotides, the CDR3 is TGTGCCAGCAGCTTGGAGTCAGGGGGCAGCTACGAGCAGTACTTC.

The chain joins TRBV4-3 to TRBJ2-1; 8 bases align to TRBD1. Germline V gene sequence: CDR1 LGHNA, CDR2 YSLEER. Trimming cost V 1 base and J 0 bases; bases outside gene matches: 11. The CDR3 has 19 amino acids. The CDR3 nucleotides are TGCGCCAGCAGCCAAGGCCCAGGGGGCCCTCAGAGCTCCTACAATGAGCAGTTCTTC. This codes for CASSQGPGGPQSSYNEQFF.

The chain is built from TRBV5-6 and TRBJ1-5, with 11 bases that match TRBD1. This CDR3 has 18 residues. Germline CDR1 is SGHDT and CDR2 is YYEEEE. V gave up 4 bases and J gave up 1 base; unmatched junction bases: 10. This CDR3 is CASSLRTGGGESNQPQHF. In nucleotides, the CDR3 is TGTGCCAGCAGCCTTAGGACAGGGGGCGGAGAGAGCAATCAGCCCCAGCATTTT. Filled out from reference TRBV5-6 and TRBJ1-5, the complete variable domain reads DAGVTQSPTHLIKTRGQQVTLRCSPKSGHDTVSWYQQALGQGPQFIFQYYEEEERQRGNFPDRFSGHQFPNYSSELNVNALLLGDSALYLCASSLRTGGGESNQPQHFGDGTRLSIL.

The chain uses TRBV5-1 and TRBJ2-7, with a weak D call TRBD2 (7 bases). Germline CDR1 reads SGHRS; CDR2 reads YFSETQ. Trimming left V 7 bases short and J 4 bases short, with 18 bases between. The CDR3 spans 14 residues. The CDR3: CASGPPGGAYEQYF. In DNA, the CDR3 is TGCGCCAGCGGACCACCTGGGGGGGCTTACGAGCAGTACTTC.